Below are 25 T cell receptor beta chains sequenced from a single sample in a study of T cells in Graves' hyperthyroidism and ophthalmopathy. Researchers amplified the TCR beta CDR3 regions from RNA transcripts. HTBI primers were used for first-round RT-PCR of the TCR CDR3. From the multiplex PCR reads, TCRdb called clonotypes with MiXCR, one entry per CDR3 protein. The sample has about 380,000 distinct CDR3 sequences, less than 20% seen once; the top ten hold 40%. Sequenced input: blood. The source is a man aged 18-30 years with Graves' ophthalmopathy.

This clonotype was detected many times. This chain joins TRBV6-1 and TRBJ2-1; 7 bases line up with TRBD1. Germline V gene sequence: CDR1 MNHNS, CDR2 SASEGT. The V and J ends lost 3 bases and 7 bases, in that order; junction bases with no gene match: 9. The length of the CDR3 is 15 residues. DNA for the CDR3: TGTGCCAGCAGTGATTTCCAGGGGGAAGCTAATGAGCAGTTCTTC. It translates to CASSDFQGEANEQFF.

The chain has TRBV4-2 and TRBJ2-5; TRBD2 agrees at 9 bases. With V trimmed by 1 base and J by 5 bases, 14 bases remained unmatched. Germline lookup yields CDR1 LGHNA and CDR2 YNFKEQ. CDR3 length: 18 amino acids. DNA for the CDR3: TGTGCCAGCAGCCAAGGCGGCGCGGGGGGGCCCATGGAGGAGACCCAGTACTTC. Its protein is CASSQGGAGGPMEETQYF.

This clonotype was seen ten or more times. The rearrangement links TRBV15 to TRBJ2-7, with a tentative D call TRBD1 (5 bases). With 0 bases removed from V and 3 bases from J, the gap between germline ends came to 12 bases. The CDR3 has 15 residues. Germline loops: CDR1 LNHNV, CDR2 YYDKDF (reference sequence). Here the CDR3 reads CATSRETLGLYEQYF. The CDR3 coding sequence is TGTGCCACCAGCAGAGAGACCCTGGGGCTCTACGAGCAGTACTTC. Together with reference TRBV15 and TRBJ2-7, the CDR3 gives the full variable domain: DAMVIQNPRYQVTQFGKPVTLSCSQTLNHNVMYWYQQKSSQAPKLLFHYYDKDFNNEADTPDNFQSRRPNTSFCFLDIRSPGLGDTAMYLCATSRETLGLYEQYFGPGTRLTVT.

CDR3 residues: CASSSGRQPQETQYF. DNA of the CDR3: TGTGCCAGTAGCTCAGGAAGACAGCCACAAGAGACCCAGTACTTC. V gene TRBV19 combines with J gene TRBJ2-5, with D tentatively TRBD1 (5 bases). V gave up 6 bases and J gave up 2 bases, with 16 bases separating them. In germline, CDR1 is LNHDA, CDR2 SQIVND (reference sequence). The CDR3 runs 15 residues.

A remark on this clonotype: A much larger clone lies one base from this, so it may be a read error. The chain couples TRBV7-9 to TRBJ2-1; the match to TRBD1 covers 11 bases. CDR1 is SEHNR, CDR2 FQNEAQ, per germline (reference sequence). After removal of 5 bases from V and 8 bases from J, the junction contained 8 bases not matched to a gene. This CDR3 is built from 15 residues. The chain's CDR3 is CASSRRDRGSDEQFF. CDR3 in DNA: TGTGCCAGCAGCCGCCGGGACAGGGGGTCCGATGAGCAGTTCTTC. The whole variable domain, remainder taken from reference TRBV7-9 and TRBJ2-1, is DTGVSQNPRHKITKRGQNVTFRCDPISEHNRLYWYRQTLGQGPEFLTYFQNEAQLEKSRLLSDRFSAERPKGSFSTLEIQRTEQGDSAMYLCASSRRDRGSDEQFFGPGTRLTVL.

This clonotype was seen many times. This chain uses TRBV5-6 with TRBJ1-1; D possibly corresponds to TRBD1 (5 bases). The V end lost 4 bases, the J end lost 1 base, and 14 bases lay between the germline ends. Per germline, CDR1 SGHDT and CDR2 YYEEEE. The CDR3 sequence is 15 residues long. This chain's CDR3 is CASSPSWGWNTEAFF. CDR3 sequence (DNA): TGTGCCAGCAGCCCCTCCTGGGGGTGGAACACTGAAGCTTTCTTT. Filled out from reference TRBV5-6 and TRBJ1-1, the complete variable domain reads DAGVTQSPTHLIKTRGQQVTLRCSPKSGHDTVSWYQQALGQGPQFIFQYYEEEERQRGNFPDRFSGHQFPNYSSELNVNALLLGDSALYLCASSPSWGWNTEAFFGQGTRLTVV.

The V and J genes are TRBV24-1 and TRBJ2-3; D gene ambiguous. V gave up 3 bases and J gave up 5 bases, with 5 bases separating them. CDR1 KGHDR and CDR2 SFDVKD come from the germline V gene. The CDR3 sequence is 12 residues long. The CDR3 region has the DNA TGTGCCACCAGTGATATAGTAGATACGCAGTATTTT. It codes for CATSDIVDTQYF.

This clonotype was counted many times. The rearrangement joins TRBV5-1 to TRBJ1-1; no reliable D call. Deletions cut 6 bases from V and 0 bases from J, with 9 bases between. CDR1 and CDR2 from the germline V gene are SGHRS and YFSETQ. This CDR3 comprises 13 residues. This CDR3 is CASKLTLNTEAFF. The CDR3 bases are TGCGCCAGCAAACTGACACTGAACACTGAAGCTTTCTTT.

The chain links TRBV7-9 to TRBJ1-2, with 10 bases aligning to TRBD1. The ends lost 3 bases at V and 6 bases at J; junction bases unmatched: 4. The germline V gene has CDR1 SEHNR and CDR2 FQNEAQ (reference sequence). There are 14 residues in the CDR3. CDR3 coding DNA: TGTGCCAGCAGCTTCGGGACAGGGGAGGATGGCTACACCTTC. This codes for CASSFGTGEDGYTF.

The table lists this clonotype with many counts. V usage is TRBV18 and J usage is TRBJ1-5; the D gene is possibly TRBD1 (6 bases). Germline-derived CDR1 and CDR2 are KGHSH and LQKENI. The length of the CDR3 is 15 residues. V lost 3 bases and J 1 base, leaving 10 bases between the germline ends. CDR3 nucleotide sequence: TGTGCCAGCTCACCCACAGGGATGAGCAATCAGCCCCAGCATTTT. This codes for CASSPTGMSNQPQHF.

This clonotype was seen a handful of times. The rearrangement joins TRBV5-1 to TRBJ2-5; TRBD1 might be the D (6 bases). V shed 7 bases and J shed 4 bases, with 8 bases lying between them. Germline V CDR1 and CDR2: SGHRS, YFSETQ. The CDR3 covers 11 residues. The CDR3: CASRRGETQYF. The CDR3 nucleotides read TGCGCCAGCCGCAGGGGAGAGACCCAGTACTTC. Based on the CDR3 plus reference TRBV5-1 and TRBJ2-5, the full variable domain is KAGVTQTPRYLIKTRGQQVTLSCSPISGHRSVSWYQQTPGQGLQFLFEYFSETQRNKGNFPGRFSGRQFSNSRSEMNVSTLELGDSALYLCASRRGETQYFGPGTRLLVL.

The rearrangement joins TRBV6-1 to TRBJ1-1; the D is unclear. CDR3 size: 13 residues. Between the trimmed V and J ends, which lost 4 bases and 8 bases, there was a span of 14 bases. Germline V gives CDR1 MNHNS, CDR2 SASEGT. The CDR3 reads CASSASANSEAFF. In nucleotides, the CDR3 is TGTGCCAGCAGTGCCAGTGCGAACTCCGAAGCTTTCTTT.

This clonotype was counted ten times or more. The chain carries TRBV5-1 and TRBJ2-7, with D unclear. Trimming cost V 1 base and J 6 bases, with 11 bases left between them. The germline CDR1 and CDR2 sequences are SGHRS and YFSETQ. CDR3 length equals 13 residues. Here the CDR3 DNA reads TGCGCCAGCAGCTTGAACGGCGCCCGCGAGCAGTACTTC. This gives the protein CASSLNGAREQYF.

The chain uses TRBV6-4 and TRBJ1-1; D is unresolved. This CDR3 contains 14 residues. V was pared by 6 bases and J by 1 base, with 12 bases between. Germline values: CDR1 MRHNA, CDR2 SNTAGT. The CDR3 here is CASRFSEGNTEAFF. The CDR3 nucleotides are TGTGCCAGCAGATTCTCGGAAGGGAACACTGAAGCTTTCTTT.

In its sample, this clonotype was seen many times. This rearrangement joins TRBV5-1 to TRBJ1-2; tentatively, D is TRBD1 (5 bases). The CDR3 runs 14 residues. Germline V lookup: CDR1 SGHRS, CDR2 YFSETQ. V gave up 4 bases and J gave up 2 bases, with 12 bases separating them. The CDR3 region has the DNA TGCGCCAGCAGCGACCCGCGGGGCAACTATGGCTACACCTTC. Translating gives CASSDPRGNYGYTF.

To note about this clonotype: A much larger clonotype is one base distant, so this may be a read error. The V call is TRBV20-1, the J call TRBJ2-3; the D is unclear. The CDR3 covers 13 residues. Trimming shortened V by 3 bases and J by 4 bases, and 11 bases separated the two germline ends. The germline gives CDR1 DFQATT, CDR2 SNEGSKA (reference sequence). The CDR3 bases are TGCAGTGCTAGCCTGGACGATGCAGATACGCAGTATTTT. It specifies CSASLDDADTQYF.

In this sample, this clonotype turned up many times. CDR3 DNA sequence: TGCGCCAGCAGCTTGGGGGCAGGGGTAACCTACGAGCAGTACTTC. Protein product: CASSLGAGVTYEQYF. V and J are TRBV5-1 and TRBJ2-7; D is possibly TRBD1 (6 bases). V was clipped by 0 bases and J by 2 bases, with 12 bases between them. The CDR3 loop spans 15 amino acids. Germline V CDR1 and CDR2: SGHRS, YFSETQ. The full variable domain, completed using reference TRBV5-1 and TRBJ2-7, is KAGVTQTPRYLIKTRGQQVTLSCSPISGHRSVSWYQQTPGQGLQFLFEYFSETQRNKGNFPGRFSGRQFSNSRSEMNVSTLELGDSALYLCASSLGAGVTYEQYFGPGTRLTVT.

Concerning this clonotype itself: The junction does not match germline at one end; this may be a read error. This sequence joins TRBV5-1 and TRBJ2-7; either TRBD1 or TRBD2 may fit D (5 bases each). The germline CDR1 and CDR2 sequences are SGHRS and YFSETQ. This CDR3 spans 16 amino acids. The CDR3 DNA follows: TGCGCCAGCAGCCAGACTGGGACCGCCACTTTCAACGAGCAGTGCTTC. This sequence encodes CASSQTGTATFNEQCF.

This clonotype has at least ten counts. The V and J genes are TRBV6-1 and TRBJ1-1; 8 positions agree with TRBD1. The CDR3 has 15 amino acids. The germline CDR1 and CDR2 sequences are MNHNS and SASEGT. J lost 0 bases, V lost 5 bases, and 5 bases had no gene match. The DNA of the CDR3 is TGTGCCAGCAGTCGGCCAGGGGGCATGAACACTGAAGCTTTCTTT. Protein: CASSRPGGMNTEAFF.

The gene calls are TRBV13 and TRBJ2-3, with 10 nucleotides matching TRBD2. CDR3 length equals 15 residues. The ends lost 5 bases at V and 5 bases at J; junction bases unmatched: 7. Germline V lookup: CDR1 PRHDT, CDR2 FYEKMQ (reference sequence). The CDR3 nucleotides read TGTGCCAGCAGCAGACGCGCTAGCGGGGGAGATACGCAGTATTTT. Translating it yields CASSRRASGGDTQYF.

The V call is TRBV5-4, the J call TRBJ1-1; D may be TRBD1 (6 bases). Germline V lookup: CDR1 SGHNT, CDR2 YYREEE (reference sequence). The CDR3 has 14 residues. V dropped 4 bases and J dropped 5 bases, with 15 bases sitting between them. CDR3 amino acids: CASSIRGGPTEAFF. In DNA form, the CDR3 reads TGTGCCAGCAGCATCCGGGGGGGGCCAACTGAAGCTTTCTTT.

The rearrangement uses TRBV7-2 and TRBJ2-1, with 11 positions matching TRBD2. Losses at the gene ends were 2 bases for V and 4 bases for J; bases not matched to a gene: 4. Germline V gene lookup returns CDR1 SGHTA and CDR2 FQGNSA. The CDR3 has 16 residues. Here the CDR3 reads CASSLLAGGLYNEQFF. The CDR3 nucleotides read TGTGCCAGCAGCTTACTAGCGGGGGGACTATACAATGAGCAGTTCTTC.

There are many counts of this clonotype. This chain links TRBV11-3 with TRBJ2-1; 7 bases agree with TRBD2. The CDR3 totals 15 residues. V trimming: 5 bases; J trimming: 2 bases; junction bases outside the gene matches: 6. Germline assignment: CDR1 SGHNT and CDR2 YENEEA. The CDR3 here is CASSHRAGPYNEQFF. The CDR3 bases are TGTGCCAGCAGCCATCGAGCGGGGCCCTACAATGAGCAGTTCTTC.

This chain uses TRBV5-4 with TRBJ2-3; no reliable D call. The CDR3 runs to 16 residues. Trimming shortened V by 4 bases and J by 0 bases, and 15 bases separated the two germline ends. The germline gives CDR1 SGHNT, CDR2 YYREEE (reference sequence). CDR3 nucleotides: TGTGCCAGCAGCGTCAGAGTGGCGGCTAGCACAGATACGCAGTATTTT. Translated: CASSVRVAASTDTQYF.

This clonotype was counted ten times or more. The CDR3 bases are TGTGCCAGCAAGCGCCATTGGGACAAAAACACAGATACGCAGTATTTT. Translated, it gives CASKRHWDKNTDTQYF. V gene TRBV6-2 or TRBV6-3 combines with J gene TRBJ2-3, with D possibly matching TRBD1 (6 bases). Germline loops: CDR1 MNHEY, CDR2 SVGEGT. V was trimmed by 7 bases and J by 2 bases, leaving 19 bases between them. CDR3 length equals 16 residues.